The sequence of this TCR beta chain was determined in a study of T cell responses to AZD1222 COVID-19 vaccine. Study-wide background: Researchers grouped second doses given at about 4 or about 12 weeks into one pool. Regarding the study as a whole: Sampling captured repertoires only after the peak T cell response. Clonal diversity was possibly underestimated, and white British individuals and females predominated among donors.

The data were produced by immunoSEQ multiplex PCR, yet TCRdb's version contains in-frame clones alone and is incomplete. The table has 85,000 to 100,000 clones, just over 85% seen once. Worth noting for this clone: Antigen unknown.

V was pared by 5 bases and J by 5 bases, with 6 bases of the junction left unmatched. The CDR3 length is 15 residues. The V gene's germline CDR1 is SGHTA and CDR2 FQGNSA. The TCR originated in an adult in good health. The rearrangement uses TRBV7-2 and TRBJ2-2; 9 bases align to TRBD1. Material: peripheral blood, obtained on day 0 of AZD1222 vaccination. The CDR3 region has the DNA TGTGCCAGCAGCCTAGACAGGGGGGTTACCGGGGAGCTGTTTTTT. This translates into CASSLDRGVTGELFF. Using reference TRBV7-2 and TRBJ2-2 for the parts outside the CDR3, the full variable domain is GAGVSQSPSNKVTEKGKDVELRCDPISGHTALYWYRQSLGQGLEFLIYFQGNSAPDKSGLPSDRFSAERTGGSVSTLTIQRTQQEDSAVYLCASSLDRGVTGELFFGEGSRLTVL.